What follows describes a single TCR beta chain. What it binds is not known. Second-dose schedules of about 4 or about 12 weeks were combined. The data were obtained in a study of T cell responses to AZD1222 COVID-19 vaccine. General observations from the study: Sampling captured repertoires only after the peak T cell response.

V dropped 0 bases and J dropped 11 bases, with 12 bases sitting between them. Germline CDR1 is LNHNV and CDR2 is YYDKDF (reference sequence). The CDR3 has 13 residues. Assay: immunoSEQ multiplex PCR; the TCRdb copy retains only in-frame clones and omits some. The sample shows 70,000 to 75,000 clones, roughly 75% of them seen only once. The rearrangement joins TRBV15 to TRBJ2-3, with a tentative D call TRBD2 (5 bases). The specimen comprised peripheral blood, sampled 28 days after the second AZD1222 dose. This receptor was taken from an adult who received the AZD1222 COVID-19 vaccine. CDR3 DNA: TGTGCCACCAGCAGAGATGATCAGGACTGGCAGTATTTT. As protein: CATSRDDQDWQYF.